This paragraph covers one T cell receptor (beta chain) sequence. Source study methods: Nucleated cell counts were estimated from reference gene primer amplification. Profiled with immunoSEQ multiplex PCR; TCRdb holds only in-frame clones, not every one. The V and J calls and clone size were taken over from that table, and D and trimming were inferred from the DNA. This table has roughly 210,000 clones, about 87% appearing once. The sample is drawn from a study of blood T cell repertoires in COVID-19. Study at large: Samples came from the United States, Italy and Spain, spanning acute and convalescent COVID-19.

V dropped 3 bases and J dropped 3 bases, with 7 bases sitting between them. Germline V gives CDR1 SGHDT, CDR2 YYEEEE. This CDR3 is 13 amino acids long. Sequenced input: peripheral blood. The origin of this receptor is an older man with acute or convalescent COVID-19. The chain couples TRBV5-6 to TRBJ2-1, with D perhaps matching TRBD2 (5 bases). Written as DNA, the CDR3 is TGTGCCAGCAGCTCTACTAGCTACAATGAGCAGTTCTTC. This encodes CASSSTSYNEQFF.